This T cell receptor (beta chain) was sequenced for a study of early T cells in non-severe SARS-CoV-2 infection. This clonotype was counted a few times. Individual cDNA molecules received unique molecular identifiers during library preparation. TCRdb reprocessed the 5' RACE reads via MiXCR and lists one record per CDR3 protein. The table lists about 100,000 distinct CDR3 sequences, less than 15% of them singletons, with about 2.3% in the top ten. Sequenced sample: whole blood. This clonotype was sampled from an adult who was a healthcare worker with PCR-confirmed SARS-CoV-2 infection or an uninfected control (not recorded which).

CDR3 amino acids: CASRQGQTYSNQPQHF. The CDR3 coding sequence is TGTGCCAGCAGACAGGGACAGACTTATAGCAATCAGCCCCAGCATTTT. V usage is TRBV6-2 or TRBV6-3 and J usage is TRBJ1-5, with 7 nucleotides matching TRBD1. The junction had 8 bases not matched to a gene; V was cut back by 6 bases and J by 0 bases. The CDR3 extends over 16 amino acids. Germline V CDR1 and CDR2: MNHEY, SVGEGT.